Each of the 6 T cell receptor beta chains below was sequenced from the same sample in a study of blood T cell repertoires in COVID-19. Some clones are missing from TCRdb's copy, which holds only in-frame ones; the method was immunoSEQ multiplex PCR. The repertoire holds hundreds of thousands of clones, approximately 81% seen once, with around 0.96% in the top ten. The sample taken for sequencing was peripheral blood. Receptors originate from a man aged 40-50 years with acute or convalescent COVID-19.

This chain uses TRBV6-5 with TRBJ1-1, with D perhaps matching TRBD1 (6 bases). The V gene lost 6 bases and the J gene lost 7 bases, with 18 bases spanning the gap. The CDR3 consists of 14 residues. The V gene's germline CDR1 is MNHEY and CDR2 SVGAGI. The CDR3 DNA is TGTGCCAGCAGAGGATGGACAGATCAAAGTGAAGCTTTCTTT. Its translation: CASRGWTDQSEAFF.

The J gene is TRBJ2-2, the V gene TRBV5-1; possibly TRBD1 for D (6 bases). Germline V gene sequence: CDR1 SGHRS, CDR2 YFSETQ. V lost 4 bases and J 8 bases, leaving 21 bases between the germline ends. The CDR3 consists of 16 residues. In DNA form, the CDR3 reads TGCGCCAGCAGCCAAATGACAGGTCCTGGTACGGGGGAGCTGTTTTTT. Protein product: CASSQMTGPGTGELFF.

The CDR3 region is CATSLKTGDSGNTIYF. The CDR3 nucleotides read TGTGCCACCAGCTTGAAGACGGGAGACTCTGGAAACACCATATATTTT. The rearrangement joins TRBV15 to TRBJ1-3; D gene unclear. V lost 5 bases, J lost 0 bases, and 14 bases lay in between. The CDR3 is 16 amino acids. Germline V gene lookup returns CDR1 LNHNV and CDR2 YYDKDF (reference sequence). Complete variable domain (other parts from reference TRBV15 and TRBJ1-3): DAMVIQNPRYQVTQFGKPVTLSCSQTLNHNVMYWYQQKSSQAPKLLFHYYDKDFNNEADTPDNFQSRRPNTSFCFLDIRSPGLGDTAMYLCATSLKTGDSGNTIYFGEGSWLTVV.

V usage is TRBV5-4 and J usage is TRBJ2-2; 9 bases are a match to TRBD2. The CDR3 is 16 amino acids. Germline CDR1 is SGHNT and CDR2 is YYREEE (reference sequence). Trimming cost V 2 bases and J 4 bases; bases outside gene matches: 6. The CDR3 spells CASSLEVAGVTGELFF. CDR3 coding DNA: TGTGCCAGCAGCTTAGAAGTAGCGGGGGTCACCGGGGAGCTGTTTTTT.

The rearrangement links TRBV10-3 to TRBJ1-1, with TRBD1 as a possible D gene (5 bases). Germline CDR1 ENHRY, CDR2 SYGVKD. V was clipped by 6 bases and J by 3 bases, with 14 bases between them. The CDR3 is 14 residues long. This chain's CDR3 is CAISLRVDDTEAFF. The CDR3 coding sequence is TGTGCCATCAGCCTCAGGGTTGATGACACTGAAGCTTTCTTT.

This clone was recorded once. This chain connects TRBV6-5 to TRBJ1-2; 7 bases fit TRBD1. With V trimmed by 6 bases and J by 7 bases, 11 bases remained unmatched. CDR3 length equals 14 residues. In germline, CDR1 is MNHEY, CDR2 SVGAGI. CDR3: CASSRQGVVSGYTF. The DNA for the CDR3 is TGTGCCAGCAGCCGACAGGGAGTAGTCTCTGGCTACACCTTC.